This T cell receptor beta chain was obtained from a study of blood T cell repertoires in COVID-19 (dated by TCRdb to about 2020). Study-level background: The collaborator samples originated in the United States, Italy and Spain and spanned the acute and convalescent phases of COVID-19. Deeply sampled blood TCRbeta repertoires from subjects exposed to, actively infected with, or recovered from COVID-19 were included in the dataset. Where available, HLA class I and class II types were taken from metadata supplied by the sample provider and were not determined by assay-based typing. The prospective study material was composed of cDNA or gDNA derived from T cells, B-cell-depleted T cells, or PBMCs. A de-identified subject ID, COVID-19 status, age in years and sex were almost always included in the sample metadata. The repertoires were released in a freely available public database intended as a resource for research on the immune response to SARS-CoV-2. The samples were drawn from the first 160 participants of the ongoing ImmuneRACE study and from 950 to 1,500 subjects provided by 6 global collaborators.

Points on this clone: The antigen this receptor binds is unknown. The sample holds no much larger clone one base away, and base qualities are not on file.

TCRbeta CDR3 regions were amplified from genomic DNA using the immunoSEQ Assay, a bias-controlled multiplex PCR. In the authors' own workflow: The number of nucleated cells in each sample was estimated by amplification of reference gene primers within the assay. To quantify the absolute abundance of each unique TCRbeta CDR3 rearrangement, sequence reads were collapsed and filtered. For each sample, productive Simpson clonality was calculated as the square root of Simpson's diversity index over productive rearrangements. The table comes from immuneACCESS by way of TCRdb, which keeps in-frame sequences with V and J called. Part of the clones is missing from these tables; in studies checked, under half for an unresolved V gene and the rest for unknown reasons. The DNA gave D and trimming, while V, J and clone size come from that table. Across this sample there are some 200,000 clones, with 80% seen only once. The ten largest clonotypes hold around 5.4% of the sample.

Whole blood was collected in K2EDTA tubes by collaborating institutions according to the institutions' own protocols. For TCRbeta analysis, collaborator samples were shipped as frozen whole blood, as isolated PBMCs, or as DNA extracted from either sample type. Results and caveats for the whole study, not just this receptor: Clinical and demographic metadata were provided uncurated, with the amount varying by source and participant.

The source is a woman aged 70-85 years with acute or convalescent COVID-19. Sequenced sample: peripheral blood.

The CDR3 protein is CASSRGTSGSPYEQYF. The nucleotide sequence reads TGTGCCAGCAGTCGAGGGACTAGCGGGAGCCCCTACGAGCAGTACTTC. The V and J genes are TRBV6-6 and TRBJ2-7; the central 14 bases match TRBD2. The CDR3 starts with the cysteine, ends with the phenylalanine, and has 16 residues. The sequence is cut down to CDR3 DNA, 48 bases in frame from base 1. From a lookup of the germline V gene (reference sequence), CDR1 and CDR2 are MNHNY and SVGAGI. V trim: 5 bases; J trim: 2 bases; unmatched bases: 5.